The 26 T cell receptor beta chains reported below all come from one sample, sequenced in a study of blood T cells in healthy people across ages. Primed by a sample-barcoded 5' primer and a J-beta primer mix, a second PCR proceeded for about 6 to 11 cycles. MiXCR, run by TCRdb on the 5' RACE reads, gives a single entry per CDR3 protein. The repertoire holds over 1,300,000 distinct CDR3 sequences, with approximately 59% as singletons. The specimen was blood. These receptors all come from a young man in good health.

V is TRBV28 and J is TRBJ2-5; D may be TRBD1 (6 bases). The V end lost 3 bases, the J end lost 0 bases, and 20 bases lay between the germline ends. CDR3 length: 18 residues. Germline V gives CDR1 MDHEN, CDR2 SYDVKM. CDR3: CASSFSRTVKGNQETQYF. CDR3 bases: TGTGCCAGCAGTTTTTCTCGGACAGTGAAGGGGAACCAAGAGACCCAGTACTTC. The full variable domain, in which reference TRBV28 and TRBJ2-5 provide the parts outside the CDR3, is DVKVTQSSRYLVKRTGEKVFLECVQDMDHENMFWYRQDPGLGLRLIYFSYDVKMKEKGDIPEGYSVSREKKERFSLILESASTNQTSMYLCASSFSRTVKGNQETQYFGPGTRLLVL.

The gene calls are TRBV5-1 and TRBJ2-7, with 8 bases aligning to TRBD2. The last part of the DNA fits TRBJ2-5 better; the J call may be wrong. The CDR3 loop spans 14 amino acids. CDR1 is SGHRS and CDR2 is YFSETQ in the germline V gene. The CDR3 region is CASRPDPGGETQYF. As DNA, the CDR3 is TGCGCCAGTCGCCCTGACCCGGGGGGGGAGACCCAGTACTTC.

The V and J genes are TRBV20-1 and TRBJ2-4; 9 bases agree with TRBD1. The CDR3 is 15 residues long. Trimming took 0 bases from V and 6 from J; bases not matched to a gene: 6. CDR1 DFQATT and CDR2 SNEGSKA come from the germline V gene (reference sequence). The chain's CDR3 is CSARDPRDRANIQYF. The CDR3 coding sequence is TGCAGTGCTAGAGACCCCCGGGACAGGGCAAACATTCAGTACTTC.

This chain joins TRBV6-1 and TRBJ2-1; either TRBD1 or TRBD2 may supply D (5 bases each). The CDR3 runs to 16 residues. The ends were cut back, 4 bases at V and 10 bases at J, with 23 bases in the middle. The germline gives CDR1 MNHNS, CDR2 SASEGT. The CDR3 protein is CASSALGTRLSWEQFF. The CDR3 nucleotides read TGTGCCAGCAGTGCCCTTGGGACCCGTCTAAGTTGGGAGCAGTTCTTC.

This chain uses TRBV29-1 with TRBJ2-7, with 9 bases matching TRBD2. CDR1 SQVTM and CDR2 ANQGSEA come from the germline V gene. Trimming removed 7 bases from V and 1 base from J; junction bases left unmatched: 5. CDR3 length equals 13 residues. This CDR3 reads CSDGGGASYEQYF. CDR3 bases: TGCAGCGATGGCGGGGGGGCTTCCTACGAGCAGTACTTC.

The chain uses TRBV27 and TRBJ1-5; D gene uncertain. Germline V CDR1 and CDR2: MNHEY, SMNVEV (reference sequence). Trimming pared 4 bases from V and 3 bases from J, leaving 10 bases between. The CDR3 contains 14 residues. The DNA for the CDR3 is TGTGCCAGCAGTTCCTACGGCCTCAATCAGCCCCAGCATTTT. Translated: CASSSYGLNQPQHF.

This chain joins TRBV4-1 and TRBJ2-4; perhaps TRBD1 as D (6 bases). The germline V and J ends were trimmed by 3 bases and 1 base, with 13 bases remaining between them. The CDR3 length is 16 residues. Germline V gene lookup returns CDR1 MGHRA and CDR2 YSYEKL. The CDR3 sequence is CASSQRGGTAKNIQYF. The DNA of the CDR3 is TGCGCCAGCAGCCAGAGAGGGGGAACGGCCAAAAACATTCAGTACTTC.

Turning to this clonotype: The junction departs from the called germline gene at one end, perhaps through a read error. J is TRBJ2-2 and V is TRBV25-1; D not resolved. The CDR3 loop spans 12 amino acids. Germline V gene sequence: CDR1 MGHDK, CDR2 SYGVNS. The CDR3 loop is CANSLGTGELFF. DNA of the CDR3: TGTGCCAACAGTCTAGGGACCGGGGAGCTGTTTTTT.

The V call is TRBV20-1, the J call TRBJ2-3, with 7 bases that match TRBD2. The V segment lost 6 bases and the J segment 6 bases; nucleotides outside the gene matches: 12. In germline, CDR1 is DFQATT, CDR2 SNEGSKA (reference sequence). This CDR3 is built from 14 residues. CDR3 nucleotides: TGCAGTGCACCGACCCTGCGGGGGTCGGATACGCAGTATTTT. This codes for CSAPTLRGSDTQYF.

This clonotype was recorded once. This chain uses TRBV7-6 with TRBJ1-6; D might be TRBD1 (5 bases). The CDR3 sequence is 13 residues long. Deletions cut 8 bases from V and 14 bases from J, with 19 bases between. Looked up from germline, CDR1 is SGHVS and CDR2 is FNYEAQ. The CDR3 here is CASGHAPGEALHF. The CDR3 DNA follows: TGTGCCAGCGGGCATGCCCCGGGGGAGGCCCTCCACTTT.

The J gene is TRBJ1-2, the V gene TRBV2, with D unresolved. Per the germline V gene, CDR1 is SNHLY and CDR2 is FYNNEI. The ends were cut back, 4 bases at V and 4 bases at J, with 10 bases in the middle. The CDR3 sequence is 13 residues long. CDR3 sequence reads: CASSGREAYGYTF. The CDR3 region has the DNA TGTGCCAGCAGTGGTCGGGAGGCCTATGGCTACACCTTC.

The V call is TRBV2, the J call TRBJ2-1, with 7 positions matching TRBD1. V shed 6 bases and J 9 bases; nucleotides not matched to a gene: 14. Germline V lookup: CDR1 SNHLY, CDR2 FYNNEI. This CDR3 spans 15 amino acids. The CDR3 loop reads CASRATGPNEGEQFF. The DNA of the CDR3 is TGTGCCAGCAGGGCGACAGGGCCTAACGAGGGTGAGCAGTTCTTC.

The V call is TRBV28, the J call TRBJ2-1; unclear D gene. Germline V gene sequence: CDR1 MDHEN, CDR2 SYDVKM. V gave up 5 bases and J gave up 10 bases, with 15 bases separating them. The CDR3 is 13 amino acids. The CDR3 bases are TGTGCCAGCAGTCATCCTAACCTCGGGGAGCAGTTCTTC. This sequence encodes CASSHPNLGEQFF.

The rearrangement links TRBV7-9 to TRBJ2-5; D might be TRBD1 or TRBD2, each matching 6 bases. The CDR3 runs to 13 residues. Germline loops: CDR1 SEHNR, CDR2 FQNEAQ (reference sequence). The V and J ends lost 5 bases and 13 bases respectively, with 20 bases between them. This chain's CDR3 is CASSPRGRDELYF. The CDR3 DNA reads TGTGCCAGCAGCCCCCGGGGGCGCGACGAGCTGTACTTC.

The CDR3 DNA follows: TGTGCCAGCAGCTTAGCCCAGGGCTCCTACAATGAGCAGTTCTTC. It encodes CASSLAQGSYNEQFF. The V call is TRBV7-9, the J call TRBJ2-1; a possible D gene is TRBD1 (5 bases). The V end lost 0 bases, the J end lost 0 bases, and 6 bases lay between the germline ends. CDR3 length: 15 residues. Germline V CDR1 and CDR2: SEHNR, FQNEAQ (reference sequence).

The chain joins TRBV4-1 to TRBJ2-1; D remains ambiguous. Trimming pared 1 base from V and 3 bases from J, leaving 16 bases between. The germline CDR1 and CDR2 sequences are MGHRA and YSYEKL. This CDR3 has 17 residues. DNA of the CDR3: TGCGCCAGCAGCCAAGCTCGGCGTGCAGCACGCTACAATGAGCAGTTCTTC. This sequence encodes CASSQARRAARYNEQFF.

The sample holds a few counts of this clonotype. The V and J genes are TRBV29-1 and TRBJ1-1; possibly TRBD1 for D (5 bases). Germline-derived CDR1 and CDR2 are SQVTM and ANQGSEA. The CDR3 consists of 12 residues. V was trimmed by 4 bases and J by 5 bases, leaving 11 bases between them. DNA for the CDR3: TGCAGCGTTGTTCAGGGAGGGACTGAAGCTTTCTTT. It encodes CSVVQGGTEAFF.

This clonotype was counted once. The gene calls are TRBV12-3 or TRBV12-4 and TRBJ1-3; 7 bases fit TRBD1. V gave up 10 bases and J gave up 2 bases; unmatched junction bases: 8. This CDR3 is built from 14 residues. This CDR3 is CATDDRAPGNTIYF. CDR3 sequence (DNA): TGTGCCACCGATGACAGGGCCCCTGGAAACACCATATATTTT.

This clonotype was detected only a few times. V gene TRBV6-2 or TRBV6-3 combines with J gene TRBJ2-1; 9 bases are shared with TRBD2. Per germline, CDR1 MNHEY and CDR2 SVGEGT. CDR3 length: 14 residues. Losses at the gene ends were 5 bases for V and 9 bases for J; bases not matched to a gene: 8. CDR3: CASSRLAVQSEQFF. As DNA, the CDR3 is TGTGCCAGCAGTCGACTAGCGGTTCAGAGTGAGCAGTTCTTC.

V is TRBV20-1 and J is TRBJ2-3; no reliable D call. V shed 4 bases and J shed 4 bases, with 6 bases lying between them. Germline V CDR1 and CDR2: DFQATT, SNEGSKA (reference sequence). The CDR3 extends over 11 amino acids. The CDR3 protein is CSAISSDTQYF. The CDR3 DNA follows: TGCAGTGCTATCTCATCAGATACGCAGTATTTT.

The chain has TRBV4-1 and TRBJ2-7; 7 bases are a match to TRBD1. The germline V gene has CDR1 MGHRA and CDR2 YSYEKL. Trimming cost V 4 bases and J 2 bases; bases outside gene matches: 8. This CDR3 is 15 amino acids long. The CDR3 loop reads CASSRGGSYAYEQYF. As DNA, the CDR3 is TGCGCCAGCAGCCGAGGGGGCTCTTATGCCTACGAGCAGTACTTC.

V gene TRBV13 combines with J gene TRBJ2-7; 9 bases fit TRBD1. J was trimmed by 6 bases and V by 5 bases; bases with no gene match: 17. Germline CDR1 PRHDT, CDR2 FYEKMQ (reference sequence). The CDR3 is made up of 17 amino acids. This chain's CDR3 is CASSNRDRDLLAAEQYF. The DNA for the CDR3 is TGTGCCAGCAGCAACCGGGACAGGGACCTTTTGGCGGCCGAGCAGTACTTC.

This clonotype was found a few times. The CDR3 coding sequence is TGCAGCTACTCCGTGGATGAGCAGTTCTTC. Amino acids: CSYSVDEQFF. The rearrangement links TRBV29-1 to TRBJ2-1; no firm D call. V lost 8 bases and J lost 8, with 10 bases in between. Looked up from germline, CDR1 is SQVTM and CDR2 is ANQGSEA. The CDR3 sequence is 10 residues long.

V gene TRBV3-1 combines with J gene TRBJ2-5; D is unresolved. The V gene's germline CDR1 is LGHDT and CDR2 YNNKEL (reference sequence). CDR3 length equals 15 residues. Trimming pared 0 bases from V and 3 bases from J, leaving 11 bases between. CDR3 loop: CASSQDPTTEETQYF. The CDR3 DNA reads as TGTGCCAGCAGCCAAGATCCAACTACCGAAGAGACCCAGTACTTC.

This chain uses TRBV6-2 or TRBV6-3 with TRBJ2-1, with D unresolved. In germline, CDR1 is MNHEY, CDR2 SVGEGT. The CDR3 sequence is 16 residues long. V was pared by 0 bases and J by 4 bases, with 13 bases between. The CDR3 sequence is CASSYSVKLGYNEQFF. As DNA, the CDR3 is TGTGCCAGCAGTTACTCTGTTAAGCTGGGTTACAATGAGCAGTTCTTC.

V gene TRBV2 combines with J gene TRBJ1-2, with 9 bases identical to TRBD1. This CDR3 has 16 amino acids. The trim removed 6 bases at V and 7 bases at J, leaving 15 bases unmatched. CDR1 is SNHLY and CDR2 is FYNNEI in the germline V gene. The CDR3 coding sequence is TGTGCCAGCAGCCCTCCGGGGGACAGGGAGAGGGTTGGCTACACCTTC. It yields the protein CASSPPGDRERVGYTF.